What follows are 18 T cell receptor beta chains derived from one specimen sequenced in a study of TET2 disruption in CD19-targeted CAR T cells. Treatment here: autologous CTL019 cells: CD19 CAR with 4-1BB and CD3 zeta domains. Their target antigens are unknown. Data came from immunoSEQ multiplex PCR; TCRdb stores just in-frame clones and leaves some out. The sample holds roughly 26,000 clones. The sequenced sample was CD8- CAR+ T cells sorted from cultured blood T cells, obtained for CD19 CAR T cell therapy. Indicated subset: CD8-negative CAR-positive T cells from the infusion product. These receptors originate from a man between 65 and 85 years old with chronic lymphocytic leukemia.

Worth noting for this clone: The read is 3 residues too short to cover the CDR3 end, so that end is filled in from the germline J gene. Other DNA sequences from this sample encode an identical CDR3 as well. The chain is built from TRBV19 and TRBJ1-2; TRBD1 matches at 12 bases. This CDR3 spans 15 amino acids. Germline values: CDR1 LNHDA, CDR2 SQIVND (reference sequence). CDR3 DNA (partial): TGTGCCAGTAGTCCTGGGACAGGGGGCGCCTACGAC. It is translated as CASSPGTGGAYD. The CDR3 in its entirety is CASSPGTGGAYDYTF.

Concerning this clone itself: The CDR3 goes on 3 residues after the read ends, and that part is filled in from the germline J gene. This rearrangement joins TRBV7-2 to TRBJ1-2, with no clear D. The germline V gene has CDR1 SGHTA and CDR2 FQGNSA. This CDR3 contains 14 residues. The CDR3 bases that were read are TGTGCCAGCAGCTTAGGACTAGAGTTAGATACC. Its protein is CASSLGLELDT. The full CDR3 protein reads CASSLGLELDTYTF.

On this clone: The CDR3 end falls 3 residues outside the read, so it is completed with the germline J gene. The rearrangement uses TRBV10-2 and TRBJ2-3; D is perhaps TRBD1 (5 bases). There are 13 residues in the CDR3. Germline CDR1 reads WSHSY; CDR2 reads SAAADI. CDR3 DNA (partial): TGCGCCAGCAGTGGACAGCTCCAAGAGACG. Translating gives CASSGQLQET. In full, the CDR3 reads CASSGQLQETQYF.

In the case of this clone: The DNA ends 3 residues before the CDR3 does, and the rest of the CDR3 is filled in from the germline J gene. The gene calls are TRBV18 and TRBJ2-1, with D perhaps TRBD2 (6 bases). CDR1 is KGHSH and CDR2 is LQKENI in the germline V gene. There are 14 residues in the CDR3. V dropped 1 base and J dropped 6 bases, with 10 bases sitting between them. CDR3: CASSPLGGINEQFF. The part of the CDR3 DNA that was read is TGTGCCAGCTCACCACTGGGGGGTATCAATGAG.

About this clone itself: The read halts 3 residues ahead of the CDR3 end, with the missing end drawn from the germline J gene. The rearrangement links TRBV30 to TRBJ1-2; D perhaps matches TRBD1 (6 bases). The V gene's germline CDR1 is GTSNPN and CDR2 SVGIG (reference sequence). The CDR3 length is 12 residues. Partial CDR3 DNA: TGTGCCTGGGCGACTAGCGGGGGGGCC. Translated: CAWATSGGA. The whole CDR3 region reads CAWATSGGAYTF. Looking up the rest from reference TRBV30 and TRBJ1-2 gives the full variable domain: SQTIHQWPATLVQPVGSPLSLECTVEGTSNPNLYWYRQAAGRGLQLLFYSVGIGQISSEVPQNLSASRPQDRQFILSSKKLLLSDSGFYLCAWATSGGAYTFGSGTRLTVV.

On this clone: The read ends 3 residues early relative to the CDR3; the germline J gene fills the gap. The V gene is TRBV5-4, the J gene TRBJ2-7; TRBD1 matches at 8 bases. Trimming removed 4 bases from V and 2 bases from J; junction bases left unmatched: 8. The CDR3 totals 15 residues. Germline V gene sequence: CDR1 SGHNT, CDR2 YYREEE (reference sequence). The CDR3 region is CASSPSRDRTYEQYF. The CDR3 bases that were read are TGTGCCAGCAGCCCCAGCCGGGACAGGACCTACGAG.

For this clone: The CDR3 end lies 3 residues beyond the end of the read and is filled in from the germline J gene. The chain employs TRBV7-9 and TRBJ1-2; D is possibly TRBD1 (5 bases). CDR1 is SEHNR and CDR2 is FQNEAQ in the germline V gene (reference sequence). The CDR3 extends over 14 amino acids. The DNA read from the CDR3 is TGTGCCAGCAGCTTCGGTAGCGGGGGAGATACC. Encoded protein: CASSFGSGGDT. The whole CDR3 is CASSFGSGGDTYTF.

Comment on this clone: The CDR3 extends 3 residues past the end of the read, so its final part is completed from the germline J gene. This chain links TRBV7-6 with TRBJ2-7; 7 bases line up with TRBD1. The ends lost 5 bases at V and 2 bases at J; junction bases unmatched: 9. This CDR3 region has 15 residues. Germline V lookup: CDR1 SGHVS, CDR2 FNYEAQ. CDR3 in amino acids: CASSPHRTGAYEQYF. CDR3 DNA (partial): TGTGCCAGCAGCCCCCACCGGACAGGAGCCTACGAG.

Concerning this clone itself: Sequencing ends 3 residues short of the CDR3 end; the germline J gene provides the rest. J is TRBJ2-1 and V is TRBV18; TRBD2 might be the D (6 bases). This CDR3 has 14 residues. The germline V and J ends were trimmed by 0 bases and 7 bases, with 10 bases remaining between them. Germline-derived CDR1 and CDR2 are KGHSH and LQKENI. Incomplete CDR3 DNA: TGTGCCAGCTCACCACCCGCTCGGGGGAATGAG. Protein sequence: CASSPPARGNE. The entire CDR3 is CASSPPARGNEQFF.

About this clone: The read finishes 3 residues shy of the CDR3 end, and the germline J gene is used to complete it. The chain employs TRBV5-1 and TRBJ1-2; D unresolved. There are 14 residues in the CDR3. Germline loops: CDR1 SGHRS, CDR2 YFSETQ. The CDR3 spells CASSLGERNNDYTF. The covered CDR3 bases are TGCGCCAGCAGCTTAGGTGAGCGGAACAATGAC.

In regard to this clone: The CDR3 goes on 3 residues after the read ends, and that part is filled in from the germline J gene. The chain combines TRBV10-2 with TRBJ2-3; 8 nucleotides line up with TRBD1. The CDR3 is made up of 15 amino acids. The junction had 6 bases not matched to a gene; V was cut back by 6 bases and J by 1 base. The germline V gene encodes CDR1 WSHSY and CDR2 SAAADI. CDR3 residues: CASSDRGVGTDTQYF. The sequenced part of the CDR3 DNA is TGCGCCAGCAGCGACAGGGGAGTGGGCACAGATACG.

CDR3 bases read: TGTGCCAGCAGTGAGTCCCCAGGATGGACCGGGGAG. Translating it yields CASSESPGWTGE. The whole CDR3 region reads CASSESPGWTGELFF. This chain joins TRBV2 and TRBJ2-2; D unresolved. The CDR3 end falls 3 residues outside the read, so it is completed with the germline J gene. CDR3 size: 15 residues. The V gene lost 3 bases and the J gene lost 5 bases, with 13 bases spanning the gap. Germline V gene data show CDR1 as SNHLY and CDR2 as FYNNEI.

By frequency, this clone is medium-sized. The CDR3 is cut off 3 residues early in the read; its end comes from the germline J gene. The rearrangement links TRBV2 to TRBJ2-4; 10 bases agree with TRBD2. CDR1 is SNHLY and CDR2 is FYNNEI in the germline V gene. The CDR3 length is 16 residues. V was clipped by 4 bases and J by 7 bases; unmatched bases: 10. The CDR3 bases that were read are TGTGCCAGCAGTGGGGCCCAGCGGGGGGGCGCGAACATT. Translated, it gives CASSGAQRGGANI. The full CDR3 is CASSGAQRGGANIQYF.

Concerning this clone itself: The sequenced fragment ends 3 residues before the CDR3 boundary, so the rest is inferred from the germline J gene. The chain uses TRBV6-2 or TRBV6-3 and TRBJ2-7; possibly TRBD2 for D (6 bases). Between the trimmed V and J ends, which lost 5 bases and 6 bases, there was a span of 11 bases. The CDR3 has 12 residues. Germline V gene data show CDR1 as MNHEY and CDR2 as SVGEGT. CDR3 region: CASSPPGVEQYF. Incomplete CDR3 DNA: TGTGCCAGCAGTCCACCGGGGGTCGAG.

For this clone: The DNA ends 3 residues before the CDR3 does, and the rest of the CDR3 is filled in from the germline J gene. This rearrangement joins TRBV12-3 or TRBV12-4 to TRBJ2-3; 10 nucleotides line up with TRBD1. The CDR3 extends over 18 amino acids. CDR3 amino acids: CASSSSPGQGHSNQPQYF. The sequenced part of the CDR3 DNA is TGTGCCAGCAGTTCCTCGCCGGGACAGGGGCATAGCAATCAGCCG.

Remarks on this clone: The read finishes 3 residues shy of the CDR3 end, and the germline J gene is used to complete it. The chain employs TRBV5-1 and TRBJ2-3; 8 bases line up with TRBD1. The CDR3 loop spans 14 amino acids. Germline V gives CDR1 SGHRS, CDR2 YFSETQ. V was pared by 4 bases and J by 5 bases, with 6 bases of the junction left unmatched. The CDR3 bases that were read are TGCGCCAGCAGCATCGGACAGGGCCAAGATACG. As protein: CASSIGQGQDT. The whole CDR3 is CASSIGQGQDTQYF.

Comments on this clone: The read comes to an end 3 residues before the CDR3 does, leaving the germline J gene to fill in the end. The chain combines TRBV20-1 with TRBJ2-1; 7 positions agree with TRBD1. Trimming removed 3 bases from V and 7 bases from J; junction bases left unmatched: 12. CDR1 DFQATT and CDR2 SNEGSKA come from the germline V gene (reference sequence). CDR3 length: 15 amino acids. The CDR3 reads CSASALVTGSNEQFF. The DNA read from the CDR3 is TGCAGTGCTAGTGCCTTGGTGACAGGGAGTAATGAG.

Comments on this clone: The read finishes 3 residues shy of the CDR3 end, and the germline J gene is used to complete it. The chain couples TRBV3-1 (or the pseudogene TRBV3-2) to TRBJ1-1, with unresolved D. CDR1 and CDR2 from the germline V gene are LGHDT and YNNKEL (reference sequence). CDR3 length: 12 amino acids. This CDR3 reads CASSQDPFPAFF. CDR3 DNA, as far as it was read: TGTGCCAGCAGCCAAGATCCTTTCCCA.